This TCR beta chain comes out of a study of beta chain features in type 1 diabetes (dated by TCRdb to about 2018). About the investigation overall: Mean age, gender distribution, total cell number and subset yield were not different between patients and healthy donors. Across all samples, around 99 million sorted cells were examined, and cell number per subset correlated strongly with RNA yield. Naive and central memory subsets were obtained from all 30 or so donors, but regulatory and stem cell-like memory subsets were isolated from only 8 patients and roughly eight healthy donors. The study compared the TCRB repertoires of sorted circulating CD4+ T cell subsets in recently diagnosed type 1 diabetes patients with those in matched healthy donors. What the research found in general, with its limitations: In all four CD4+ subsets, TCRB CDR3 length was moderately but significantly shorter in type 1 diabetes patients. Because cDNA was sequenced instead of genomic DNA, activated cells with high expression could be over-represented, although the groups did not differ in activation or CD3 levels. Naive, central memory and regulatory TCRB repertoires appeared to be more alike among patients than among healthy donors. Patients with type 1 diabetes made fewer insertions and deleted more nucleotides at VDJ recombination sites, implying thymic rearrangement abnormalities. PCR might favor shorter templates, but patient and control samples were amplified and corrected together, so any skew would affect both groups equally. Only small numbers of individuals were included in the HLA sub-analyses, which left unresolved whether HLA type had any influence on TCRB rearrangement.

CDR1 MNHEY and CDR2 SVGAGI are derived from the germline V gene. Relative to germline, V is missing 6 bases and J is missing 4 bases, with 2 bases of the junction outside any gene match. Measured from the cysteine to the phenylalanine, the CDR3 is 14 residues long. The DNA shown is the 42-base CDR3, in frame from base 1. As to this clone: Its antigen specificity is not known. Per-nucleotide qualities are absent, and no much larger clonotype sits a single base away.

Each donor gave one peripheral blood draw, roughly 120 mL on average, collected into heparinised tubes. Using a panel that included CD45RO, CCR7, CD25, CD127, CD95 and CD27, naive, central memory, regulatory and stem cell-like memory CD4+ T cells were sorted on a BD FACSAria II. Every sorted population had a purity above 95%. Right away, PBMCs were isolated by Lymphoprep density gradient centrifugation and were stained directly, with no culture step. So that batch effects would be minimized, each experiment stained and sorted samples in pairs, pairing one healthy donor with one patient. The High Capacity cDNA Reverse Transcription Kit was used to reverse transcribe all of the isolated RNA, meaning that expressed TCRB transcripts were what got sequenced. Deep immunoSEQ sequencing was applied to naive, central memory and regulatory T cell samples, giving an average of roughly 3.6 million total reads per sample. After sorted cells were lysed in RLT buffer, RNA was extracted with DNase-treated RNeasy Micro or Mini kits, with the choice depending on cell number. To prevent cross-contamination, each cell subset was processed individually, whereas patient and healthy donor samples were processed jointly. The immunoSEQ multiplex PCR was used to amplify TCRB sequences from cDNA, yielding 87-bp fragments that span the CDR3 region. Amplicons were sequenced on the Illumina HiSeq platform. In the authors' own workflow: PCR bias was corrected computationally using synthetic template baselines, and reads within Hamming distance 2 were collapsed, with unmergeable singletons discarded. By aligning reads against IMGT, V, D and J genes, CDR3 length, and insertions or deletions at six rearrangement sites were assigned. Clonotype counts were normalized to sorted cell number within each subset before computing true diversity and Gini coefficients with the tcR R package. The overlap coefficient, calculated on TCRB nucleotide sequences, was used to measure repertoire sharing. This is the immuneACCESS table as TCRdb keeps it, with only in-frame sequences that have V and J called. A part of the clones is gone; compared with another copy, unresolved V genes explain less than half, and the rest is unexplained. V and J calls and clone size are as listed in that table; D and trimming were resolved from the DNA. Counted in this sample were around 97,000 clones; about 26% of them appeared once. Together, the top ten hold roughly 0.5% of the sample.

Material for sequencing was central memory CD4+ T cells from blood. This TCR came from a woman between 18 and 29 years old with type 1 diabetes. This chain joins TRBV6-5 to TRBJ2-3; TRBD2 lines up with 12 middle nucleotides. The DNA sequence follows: TGTGCCAGCAGGACTAGCGGGAGTGCAGATACGCAGTATTTT. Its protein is CASRTSGSADTQYF.